This T cell receptor (beta chain) was captured in a study of identical twins. General observations from the study: Models underestimated out-of-frame TCR alpha sharing in monozygotic twins.

One entry per CDR3 protein results from TCRdb running MiXCR on the 5' RACE reads. This table holds 520,000 or so distinct CDR3 sequences, approximately 22% found once. The V gene's germline CDR1 is SGHRS and CDR2 YFSETQ. The CDR3 is made up of 16 amino acids. Trimming took 6 bases from V and 0 from J; bases not matched to a gene: 8. This clonotype was counted only a few times. Antigen unknown. The same sample was also studied in work on T cells expressing NK-cell markers.

The chain combines TRBV5-1 with TRBJ2-1; TRBD2 matches at 8 bases. The sequencing sample was made of CD4+ T cells sorted from blood. This TCR was recovered from a woman between 18 and 30 years old in good health. Here the CDR3 reads CASTSSGASSYNEQFF. CDR3 DNA sequence: TGCGCCAGCACCAGTAGCGGGGCCAGCTCCTACAATGAGCAGTTCTTC.